A selection of T cell receptor beta chains follows, all from one sample in a study of blood T cell repertoires in COVID-19. Produced via immunoSEQ multiplex PCR; TCRdb's table is partial and in-frame only. The sample yields about 45,000 clones, 70% to 90% seen once. The sample taken for sequencing was peripheral blood. These receptors all come from a human donor in a cohort sampled during active COVID-19. Both conserved end residues are part of each CDR3. Each record gives: V gene, D gene, clone size, J gene, CDR3 DNA, CDR3 protein. D genes are given only for firm matches. Not every row has a clone size; where given, it reads once, few, many or a size class.

TRBV9	.	.	TRBJ2-5	TGTGCCAGCAGCGTCACTAGTGTAGCGGAGACCCAGTACTTC	CASSVTSVAETQYF
TRBV9	TRBD2	.	TRBJ2-3	TGTGCCAGCAGCGTAGGTGTAGCGGGGGGGTGGATCACAGATACGCAGTATTTT	CASSVGVAGGWITDTQYF
TRBV19	.	.	TRBJ1-5	TGTGCGACCAACTGGGGAGATCAGCCCCAGCATTTT	CATNWGDQPQHF
TRBV7-6	.	.	TRBJ1-5	TGTGCCAGCAGCGCGGGGATCCCCAATCAGCCCCAGCATTTT	CASSAGIPNQPQHF
TRBV28	TRBD1	.	TRBJ1-6	TGTGCCAGCAGCCCTACAGGGGATAATTCACCCCTCCACTTT	CASSPTGDNSPLHF
TRBV19	.	.	TRBJ2-3	TGTGCCAGTAGTGTCGAGCGGGTGCTAATCACAGATACGCAGTATTTT	CASSVERVLITDTQYF
TRBV27	TRBD1	few	TRBJ1-5	TGTGCCAGCAGTTTGGGACAGGGCAATCAGCCCCAGCATTTT	CASSLGQGNQPQHF
TRBV20-1	.	.	TRBJ1-2	TGCAGTGCTAGAGCAGGACAGAGCTACACCTTC	CSARAGQSYTF
TRBV18	.	.	TRBJ1-2	TGTGCCAGCTCACCTACTGTAGCGTCTAACTATGGCTACACCTTC	CASSPTVASNYGYTF
TRBV2	.	.	TRBJ2-5	TGTGCCAGCATCGGATCCTGGGCAGAAGAGACCCAGTACTTC	CASIGSWAEETQYF
TRBV19	.	.	TRBJ2-5	TGTGCCAGTAAGGGGCAGGCTTTAAGAGAGACCCAGTACTTC	CASKGQALRETQYF
TRBV6-5	TRBD1	once	TRBJ1-2	TGTGCCACCAGGACAGGGCGGAACTATGGCTACACCTTC	CATRTGRNYGYTF
TRBV5-6	.	.	TRBJ2-7	TGTGCCAGCAGACCCGGGTCTTCCTACGAGCAGTACTTC	CASRPGSSYEQYF
TRBV18	TRBD1	.	TRBJ1-1	TGTGCCAGCTCACCCGGGACAGGGCGACTCAAAACGGCTTTCTTT	CASSPGTGRLKTAFF
TRBV27	TRBD2	.	TRBJ2-7	TGTGCCAGCAGTTTAACATTGCGGACTAGCGGTTACGAGCAGTACTTC	CASSLTLRTSGYEQYF
TRBV19	.	.	TRBJ2-3	TGTGCCAGTAGTAAACCGGGACTCCTCACAGATACGCAGTATTTT	CASSKPGLLTDTQYF
TRBV4-2	TRBD1	once	TRBJ2-3	TGTGCCAGCAGCCAAGTGAGGACAGGGGGCCTAGGCACAGATACGCAGTATTTT	CASSQVRTGGLGTDTQYF
TRBV6-6	.	.	TRBJ1-1	TGTGCCAGCAGTTACTGGGGGGGGAACAACACTGAAGCTTTCTTT	CASSYWGGNNTEAFF
TRBV7-9	.	.	TRBJ1-2	TGTGCCAGCAGCTTAGAAGAAAGGACCCACAGGGACGGCTACACCTTC	CASSLEERTHRDGYTF
TRBV3-1/TRBV3-2	TRBD1	.	TRBJ1-1	TGTGCCAGCAGCCAAGGTAATGGACAGGGGGCTAACACTGAAGCTTTCTTT	CASSQGNGQGANTEAFF
TRBV11-2	TRBD2	.	TRBJ2-7	TGTGCCAGTTCCGGCCAGGGACTAGTCTCACTCGAGCAGTACTTC	CASSGQGLVSLEQYF
TRBV7-3	TRBD1	.	TRBJ1-1	TGTGCCAGCAGCGAGACAGGGGGCGGAGGCACTGAAGCTTTCTTT	CASSETGGGGTEAFF
TRBV4-1	TRBD1	.	TRBJ1-4	TGCGCCAGCAGCCAAGGTCGCGGGACAGGGGTCCTCCCTGGAGAAAAACTGTTTTTT	CASSQGRGTGVLPGEKLFF
TRBV7-6	TRBD2	.	TRBJ2-1	TGTGCCAGCAGCCCGACCGGGACTAGGTATGGTGAGCAGTTCTTC	CASSPTGTRYGEQFF
TRBV6-1	.	.	TRBJ2-7	TGTGCCAGCAGTGAAAATGTCAGGGGCGAGCAGTACTTC	CASSENVRGEQYF
TRBV3-1/TRBV3-2	.	.	TRBJ1-1	TGTGCCAGCAGCCAAGATGGCGTCTGGGGGGGCACTGAAGCTTTCTTT	CASSQDGVWGGTEAFF
TRBV11-3	.	once	TRBJ2-7	TGTGCCAGCAGCCCGGGCCTGGGGCGGGAGCAGTACTTC	CASSPGLGREQYF
TRBV27	.	.	TRBJ1-4	TGTGCCAGCAGTTTCGGGGGGGAAGTAGCTAATGAAAAACTGTTTTTT	CASSFGGEVANEKLFF
TRBV9	.	.	TRBJ2-5	TGTGCCAGCAGCGCCGCGGGGGCGGCAGAGACCCAGTACTTC	CASSAAGAAETQYF
TRBV9	TRBD2	.	TRBJ2-3	TGTGCCAGCAGCGACACTAGCGGGAGTAGCACAGATACGCAGTATTTT	CASSDTSGSSTDTQYF
TRBV7-9	TRBD1	.	TRBJ2-1	TGTGCCAGCAGCTCTTCTTACAGGGGCAGTGAGCAGTTCTTC	CASSSSYRGSEQFF
TRBV13	.	.	TRBJ2-2	TGTGCCAGCAGGGGGGGACGGATGGATCCATCGAACACCGGGGAGCTGTTTTTT	CASRGGRMDPSNTGELFF
TRBV6-5	.	.	TRBJ1-2	TGTGCCAGCAGTTACGGGCCTAACTATGGCTACACCTTC	CASSYGPNYGYTF
TRBV19	.	.	TRBJ2-4	TGTGCCACAAACGACAGGCAAAACATTCAGTACTTC	CATNDRQNIQYF
TRBV4-2	TRBD1	.	TRBJ1-1	TGTGCCAGCAGTCGGGACAGGGCAAATGCTGAAGCTTTCTTT	CASSRDRANAEAFF
TRBV27	.	once	TRBJ1-2	TGTGCCAGCAGTTTATCGATGGGGGCTGGAGGCTACACCTTC	CASSLSMGAGGYTF
TRBV5-6	.	few	TRBJ1-5	TGTGCCAGCAGCTTGGGCACCAGGACAAGTCAGCCCCAGCATTTT	CASSLGTRTSQPQHF
TRBV10-3	.	.	TRBJ2-1	TGTGCCATCAGTGAGTACAAAAGCTCCTACAATGAGCAGTTCTTC	CAISEYKSSYNEQFF
TRBV4-1	.	once	TRBJ2-7	TGCGCCAGCAGCCAAGTAGGGCAGGGAATGGGCGAGCAGTACTTC	CASSQVGQGMGEQYF
TRBV3-1/TRBV3-2	TRBD1	.	TRBJ1-3	TGTGCCAGCAGCCAGGGACAGTCCGGAAACACCATATATTTT	CASSQGQSGNTIYF
TRBV2	TRBD1	.	TRBJ1-1	TGTGCCAGCAGTGGACAGGGAACTAAGAACACTGAAGCTTTCTTT	CASSGQGTKNTEAFF
TRBV2	TRBD1	.	TRBJ1-3	TGTGCCAGCCTAGGGACAGGGGCCGAAAACACCATATATTTT	CASLGTGAENTIYF
TRBV5-4	TRBD2	.	TRBJ2-1	TGTGCCAGCAGCTTGGGACTAGCGAAGAATTACAATGAGCAGTTCTTC	CASSLGLAKNYNEQFF
TRBV6-5	.	.	TRBJ1-2	TGTGCCAGCAGTTACTCGGGAGCCAGTAACTATGGCTACACCTTC	CASSYSGASNYGYTF
TRBV11-2	TRBD2	once	TRBJ2-1	TGTGCCAGCAGCTTAGAACCCAGACTAGCGGGGGGGTCCCAGTTCTTC	CASSLEPRLAGGSQFF
TRBV2	TRBD1	.	TRBJ2-7	TGTGCCAGCAGTGAATACAGGGGAGACTACGAGCAGTACTTC	CASSEYRGDYEQYF
TRBV5-1	.	few	TRBJ1-6	TGCGCCAGCAGTGGTGGGGGACTTACTACTAATTCGGCCCTCCACTTT	CASSGGGLTTNSALHF
TRBV2	.	.	TRBJ1-1	TGTGCCAGCGGGCGAGAAGGCTCGTCTGAAGCTTTCTTT	CASGREGSSEAFF
TRBV6-6	TRBD1	.	TRBJ1-2	TGTGCCAGCAGCCTACAGGGGAAAGACTATGGCTACACCTTC	CASSLQGKDYGYTF
TRBV9	.	few	TRBJ2-5	TGTGCCAGCAGCGTAGGAACGTTGGGGGGAGAGACCCAGTACTTC	CASSVGTLGGETQYF
TRBV6-1	TRBD1	.	TRBJ1-6	TGTGCCAGCAGTGAAGGGACAGGGGGCAATTCACCCCTCCACTTT	CASSEGTGGNSPLHF
TRBV6-6	TRBD1	.	TRBJ1-6	TGTGCCAGCAGGTCACAGGGGGCGCAGAATTCACCCCTCCACTTT	CASRSQGAQNSPLHF
TRBV24-1	.	few	TRBJ1-5	TGTGCCACCAGTGAGCTGGGGAGCGGCAGGACCCAGCATTTT	CATSELGSGRTQHF
TRBV18	.	.	TRBJ2-5	TGTGCCAGCTCACCGGTTCTGAGGAGGGACGGGGAGACCCAGTACTTC	CASSPVLRRDGETQYF
TRBV18	.	.	TRBJ1-1	TGTGCCAGCTCGACTTCCACGGAGGGGAGGGACACTGAAGCTTTCTTT	CASSTSTEGRDTEAFF
TRBV4-1	TRBD1	.	TRBJ2-3	TGCGCCAGCAGCCAGTCCGGGACAGGTAGTTATACGCAGTATTTT	CASSQSGTGSYTQYF
TRBV2	.	.	TRBJ1-1	TGTGCCAGCAGAGCAGACAGGTCCGGGACTGAAGCTTTCTTT	CASRADRSGTEAFF
TRBV10-3	TRBD2	.	TRBJ2-5	TGTGCCATCAGTGAACTAGCGGGGGGCGGGGAGACCCAGTACTTC	CAISELAGGGETQYF
TRBV5-1	TRBD1	.	TRBJ1-1	TGCGCCAGCAGAAGGCAGGGGGTGATAAACACTGAAGCTTTCTTT	CASRRQGVINTEAFF